These T cell receptor beta chains were read from a single sample in a study of patients and donors after allogeneic stem cell transplantation. One entry per CDR3 protein results from TCRdb running MiXCR on the RT-PCR reads. The sample lists roughly 230,000 distinct CDR3 sequences, 13% to 15% occurring once. Sequencing was done on a sample of blood, either unsorted or a sorted T cell fraction (not recorded which). These receptors came from a human donor who was either an allogeneic HSCT recipient or a stem cell or donor lymphocyte infusion donor (not recorded which). It is not recorded whose cells these are; they may come from a transplant donor. Both conserved end residues are part of each CDR3. The order of the fields is D gene, J gene, V gene, clone size, CDR3 DNA, CDR3 protein. D genes are given only for firm matches. Clone size appears in some rows only: once, few, many, or a class for an expanded clone.

d_call: TRBD1
j_call: TRBJ1-1
v_call: TRBV7-2
clone_size: many
cdr3_nt: TGTGCCAGCAGCTTGAGACAGGGAAGTGGGACTGAAGCTTTCTTT
cdr3_aa: CASSLRQGSGTEAFF

d_call: NA
j_call: TRBJ1-1
v_call: TRBV28
clone_size: NA
cdr3_nt: TGTGCCAGCACCACAACAGGGATCGGCACTGAAGCTTTCTTT
cdr3_aa: CASTTTGIGTEAFF

d_call: TRBD2
j_call: TRBJ2-1
v_call: TRBV29-1
clone_size: NA
cdr3_nt: TGCAGCGTTGCCCTAGCGGGAGGAAAGCAGTTCTTC
cdr3_aa: CSVALAGGKQFF

d_call: TRBD2
j_call: TRBJ2-7
v_call: TRBV20-1
clone_size: few
cdr3_nt: TGCAGTGCTAGGGGACTACGGATTCCCTACGAGCAGTACTTC
cdr3_aa: CSARGLRIPYEQYF

d_call: NA
j_call: TRBJ2-1
v_call: TRBV2
clone_size: many
cdr3_nt: TGTGCCAGCATGCCGGACGGGAACTACAATGAGCAGTTCTTC
cdr3_aa: CASMPDGNYNEQFF

d_call: TRBD1
j_call: TRBJ2-2
v_call: TRBV12-3/TRBV12-4
clone_size: many
cdr3_nt: TGTGCCAGCAACGCAGGGGGAAACACCGGGGAGCTGTTTTTT
cdr3_aa: CASNAGGNTGELFF

d_call: NA
j_call: TRBJ1-1
v_call: TRBV29-1
clone_size: many
cdr3_nt: TGCAGCGCCAATATTGGGACCGTGAACACTGAAGCTTTCTTT
cdr3_aa: CSANIGTVNTEAFF

d_call: TRBD2
j_call: TRBJ2-7
v_call: TRBV6-5
clone_size: NA
cdr3_nt: TGTGCCAGCATGTCCGGGGGGTACGAGCAGTACTTC
cdr3_aa: CASMSGGYEQYF

d_call: TRBD1
j_call: TRBJ1-6
v_call: TRBV6-2/TRBV6-3
clone_size: NA
cdr3_nt: TGTGCCAGCAGTTCCCCCGACAGGGCCTGGAATTCACCCCTCCACTTT
cdr3_aa: CASSSPDRAWNSPLHF

d_call: NA
j_call: TRBJ2-7
v_call: TRBV6-1
clone_size: few
cdr3_nt: TGTGCCAGCAGCCCCGTCGGGGGTCGTGGGGAGCAGTACTTC
cdr3_aa: CASSPVGGRGEQYF

d_call: NA
j_call: TRBJ1-2
v_call: TRBV4-3
clone_size: NA
cdr3_nt: TGCGCCAGCAGCCAAGGGCCCAGGGTTCCTGGCTACACCTTC
cdr3_aa: CASSQGPRVPGYTF

d_call: NA
j_call: TRBJ2-5
v_call: TRBV5-5
clone_size: few
cdr3_nt: TGTGCCAGCAGCTTGGACGGGACGGTCCCTAGGGCCCAGTACTTC
cdr3_aa: CASSLDGTVPRAQYF

d_call: TRBD1
j_call: TRBJ2-3
v_call: TRBV9
clone_size: NA
cdr3_nt: TGTGCCAGCGGACGAGGGACAGGGACCACAGATACGCAGTATTTT
cdr3_aa: CASGRGTGTTDTQYF

d_call: NA
j_call: TRBJ2-3
v_call: TRBV5-1
clone_size: many
cdr3_nt: TGCGCCAGCAGCCCAGAGGGGCGGACAGATACGCAGTATTTT
cdr3_aa: CASSPEGRTDTQYF

d_call: NA
j_call: TRBJ1-4
v_call: TRBV20-1
clone_size: NA
cdr3_nt: TGCAGTGCTAGAGATATCCGACCGGAGGGGGAAAAACTGTTTTTT
cdr3_aa: CSARDIRPEGEKLFF

d_call: TRBD1
j_call: TRBJ1-5
v_call: TRBV20-1
clone_size: many
cdr3_nt: TGCAGTGCCCAGCCCCAACAGGGGGGCTTTCAGCCCCAGCATTTT
cdr3_aa: CSAQPQQGGFQPQHF

d_call: TRBD2
j_call: TRBJ2-7
v_call: TRBV5-4
clone_size: NA
cdr3_nt: TGTGCCAGCAGTCCGGGAGGTCAAACTCTCTACGAGCAGTACTTC
cdr3_aa: CASSPGGQTLYEQYF

d_call: TRBD2
j_call: TRBJ2-3
v_call: TRBV10-3
clone_size: many
cdr3_nt: TGTGCCATCAGTGATAGCGGGAGAGCCACAGATACGCAGTATTTT
cdr3_aa: CAISDSGRATDTQYF

d_call: TRBD2
j_call: TRBJ2-1
v_call: TRBV6-1
clone_size: NA
cdr3_nt: TGTGCCAGCAGTGCGCTAGCGGGAGGCAATGAGCAGTTCTTC
cdr3_aa: CASSALAGGNEQFF

d_call: NA
j_call: TRBJ2-2
v_call: TRBV5-1
clone_size: many
cdr3_nt: TGCGCCAGCAGCTTGGGAATGGGGAACACCGGGGAGCTGTTTTTT
cdr3_aa: CASSLGMGNTGELFF

d_call: NA
j_call: TRBJ1-2
v_call: TRBV30
clone_size: NA
cdr3_nt: TGTGCCTGGAGTCCTCTCACCGGGGGGAGCTACACCTTC
cdr3_aa: CAWSPLTGGSYTF

d_call: NA
j_call: TRBJ1-5
v_call: TRBV19
clone_size: many
cdr3_nt: TGTGCCAGTACCGGGACCGCTAATAGCAATCAGCCCCAGCATTTT
cdr3_aa: CASTGTANSNQPQHF

d_call: TRBD1
j_call: TRBJ1-1
v_call: TRBV20-1
clone_size: many
cdr3_nt: TGCAGTGCTAGAGACGTGACAGGGTACGAAGCTTTCTTT
cdr3_aa: CSARDVTGYEAFF

d_call: NA
j_call: TRBJ1-4
v_call: TRBV7-6
clone_size: NA
cdr3_nt: TGTGCCAGCAGCCGGACGGGCGGATCTAATGAAAAACTGTTTTTT
cdr3_aa: CASSRTGGSNEKLFF

d_call: TRBD1
j_call: TRBJ1-5
v_call: TRBV20-1
clone_size: NA
cdr3_nt: TGCAGTGCTAGGTACAGGGGCGATGCACGGCCCCAGCATTTT
cdr3_aa: CSARYRGDARPQHF

d_call: NA
j_call: TRBJ2-3
v_call: TRBV20-1
clone_size: NA
cdr3_nt: TGCAGTGCCTTGAGGGGGGGGCCGACCGGAGATACGCAGTATTTT
cdr3_aa: CSALRGGPTGDTQYF

d_call: NA
j_call: TRBJ2-7
v_call: TRBV7-2
clone_size: many
cdr3_nt: TGTGCCAGCAGCTACGACAGGAGCTCCTACGAGCAGTACTTC
cdr3_aa: CASSYDRSSYEQYF

d_call: NA
j_call: TRBJ2-7
v_call: TRBV3-1
clone_size: NA
cdr3_nt: TGTGCCAGCAGCCAAGAAGGGGACCTCGCCTACGAGCAGTACTTC
cdr3_aa: CASSQEGDLAYEQYF

d_call: NA
j_call: TRBJ2-3
v_call: TRBV7-3
clone_size: few
cdr3_nt: TGTGCCAGCAGCTTAAGAGCAGGACGCACAGATACGCAGTATTTT
cdr3_aa: CASSLRAGRTDTQYF

d_call: NA
j_call: TRBJ2-7
v_call: TRBV5-1
clone_size: few
cdr3_nt: TGCGCCAGCAGCTTGTATCAATCGACCGGGCGAACCTACGAGCAGTACTTC
cdr3_aa: CASSLYQSTGRTYEQYF

d_call: NA
j_call: TRBJ2-3
v_call: TRBV9
clone_size: few
cdr3_nt: TGTGCCAGCAGCTCAACTGGAACCACAGATACGCAGTATTTT
cdr3_aa: CASSSTGTTDTQYF

d_call: NA
j_call: TRBJ2-7
v_call: TRBV3-1
clone_size: few
cdr3_nt: TGTGCCAGCAGCCACCAGACCCCCTACGAGCAGTACTTC
cdr3_aa: CASSHQTPYEQYF

d_call: TRBD2
j_call: TRBJ2-5
v_call: TRBV6-5
clone_size: NA
cdr3_nt: TGTGCCAGCAGTCTACTCCAGCTAGCGGGAGGAGAGACCCAGTACTTC
cdr3_aa: CASSLLQLAGGETQYF

d_call: NA
j_call: TRBJ2-4
v_call: TRBV7-2
clone_size: NA
cdr3_nt: TGTGCCAGCAGTCCACGACAGTCCCTGTCCACAAACATTCAGTACTTC
cdr3_aa: CASSPRQSLSTNIQYF

d_call: NA
j_call: TRBJ1-2
v_call: TRBV30
clone_size: NA
cdr3_nt: TGTGCCTGGAACCAATTCAGGGACGGGGGCTACACCTTC
cdr3_aa: CAWNQFRDGGYTF

d_call: NA
j_call: TRBJ2-3
v_call: TRBV11-3
clone_size: NA
cdr3_nt: TGTGCCAGCAGCCCCCGTGAAGATACGCAGTATTTT
cdr3_aa: CASSPREDTQYF

d_call: NA
j_call: TRBJ2-6
v_call: TRBV15
clone_size: NA
cdr3_nt: TGTGCCACCAGCAGAGATGACGTCCTGACTTTC
cdr3_aa: CATSRDDVLTF

d_call: NA
j_call: TRBJ1-1
v_call: TRBV20-1
clone_size: few
cdr3_nt: TGCAGTGCTCAGGGGTCAGGGACGGACACTGAAGCTTTCTTT
cdr3_aa: CSAQGSGTDTEAFF

d_call: NA
j_call: TRBJ1-2
v_call: TRBV29-1
clone_size: few
cdr3_nt: TGCAGCGTTGAATCTGCTAACTATGGCTACACCTTC
cdr3_aa: CSVESANYGYTF

d_call: NA
j_call: TRBJ2-6
v_call: TRBV3-1
clone_size: NA
cdr3_nt: TGTGCCAGCGGGCATGGCACCTATTCTGGGGCCAACGTCCTGACTTTC
cdr3_aa: CASGHGTYSGANVLTF

d_call: NA
j_call: TRBJ1-5
v_call: TRBV3-1
clone_size: many
cdr3_nt: TGTGCCAGCAGCCCCAGGGGAGGCAATCAGCCCCAGCATTTT
cdr3_aa: CASSPRGGNQPQHF

d_call: TRBD1
j_call: TRBJ1-5
v_call: TRBV20-1
clone_size: few
cdr3_nt: TGCAGTGCTAGAGAGGACAGGGGCAATCAGCCCCAGCATTTT
cdr3_aa: CSAREDRGNQPQHF

d_call: TRBD1
j_call: TRBJ2-7
v_call: TRBV7-2
clone_size: few
cdr3_nt: TGTGCCAGCAGCCCATTCCCCGGGACAGGGGTCGAGCAGTACTTC
cdr3_aa: CASSPFPGTGVEQYF

d_call: TRBD1
j_call: TRBJ1-4
v_call: TRBV9
clone_size: NA
cdr3_nt: TGTGCCAGCAGCTCCACCGGACAGGGAAGGGAAAAACTGTTTTTT
cdr3_aa: CASSSTGQGREKLFF

d_call: NA
j_call: TRBJ2-1
v_call: TRBV11-1
clone_size: few
cdr3_nt: TGTGCCAGCAGCGCCCGCCGGGAGCTGGGGCAGTTCTTC
cdr3_aa: CASSARRELGQFF

d_call: NA
j_call: TRBJ2-3
v_call: TRBV6-1
clone_size: many
cdr3_nt: TGTGCCAGCAGTGAAGACCGGAGTCCTAGCACAGATACGCAGTATTTT
cdr3_aa: CASSEDRSPSTDTQYF

d_call: NA
j_call: TRBJ2-7
v_call: TRBV30
clone_size: many
cdr3_nt: TGTGCCTGGAGTCGGGACGGGTCGCACGAGCAGTACTTC
cdr3_aa: CAWSRDGSHEQYF

d_call: NA
j_call: TRBJ2-7
v_call: TRBV5-1
clone_size: many
cdr3_nt: TGCGCCAGCAGCTTGGCAGGGGTTTCCTCCCACGAGCAGTACTTC
cdr3_aa: CASSLAGVSSHEQYF

d_call: TRBD1
j_call: TRBJ2-3
v_call: TRBV19
clone_size: NA
cdr3_nt: TGTGCCAGTACTACGGGACAGGGGACTGATACGCAGTATTTT
cdr3_aa: CASTTGQGTDTQYF